Described below is a single TCR beta chain sequence and its context. Its antigen is undetermined. The data were obtained in a study of blood T cells in healthy people across ages. Study outcomes and limitations: Long-lived donors carried more naive CD4+ cells and greater diversity than aged donors.

Healthy Caucasians from Russia aged roughly 6 to 95 served as donors. The CDR3 totals 16 residues. Trimming cost V 5 bases and J 3 bases, with 20 bases left between them. From germline, CDR1 is DFQATT and CDR2 SNEGSKA (reference sequence). The use of a sample-barcoded 5' primer and a J-beta primer mix characterized a second PCR of roughly 7 to 11 cycles. Tagging of each cDNA molecule was performed by a template-switch adaptor with 12 random nucleotides. Each sample provided no less than 3 million CDR3-containing paired-end reads. One entry per CDR3 protein results from TCRdb running MiXCR on the 5' RACE reads. This table holds 1.5 million to 2 million distinct CDR3 sequences, roughly 49% found once.

This sequence originates from a woman in her 40s in good health. The V gene is TRBV20-1, the J gene TRBJ2-1; D might be TRBD1 or TRBD2, each matching 6 bases. Material: blood. This chain's CDR3 is CSAPRPGAGVYNEQFF. Here the CDR3 DNA reads TGCAGTGCTCCTAGGCCGGGGGCCGGAGTCTACAATGAGCAGTTCTTC.